The source of this T cell receptor (beta chain) is a study of control samples from healthy donors and cancer patients. The V end lost 0 bases, the J end lost 2 bases, and 34 bases lay between the germline ends. The CDR3 is 23 residues long. CDR1 LGHDT and CDR2 YNNKEL come from the germline V gene (reference sequence). Repertoires were generated with immunoSEQ multiplex PCR, while TCRdb's copy carries only in-frame clones and drops some. The sample includes about 120,000 clones, approximately 90% of them seen just once. The clonotype comes from a woman in her late teens or twenties in good health. The chain uses TRBV3-1 (or the pseudogene TRBV3-2) and TRBJ2-5; TRBD1 or TRBD2 may be the D gene (5 bases each). Sequences were obtained from blood. For the CDR3, the DNA is TGTGCCAGCAGCCAAGATACTCCGACAGACAGCCCCCCGAGGGGCCAACAGCAAGAGACCCAGTACTTC. Amino acids: CASSQDTPTDSPPRGQQQETQYF.